These 29 T cell receptor beta chains were all obtained from the same sample, sequenced in a study of blood T cell repertoires in COVID-19. Libraries were prepared by immunoSEQ multiplex PCR; TCRdb keeps only in-frame clonotypes and omits some of them. The table includes tens of thousands of clones, roughly 78% detected once. The sample comprised peripheral blood. These receptors originate from a man aged 50 to 59 with active or convalescent COVID-19.

Comments on this clone: The junction does not match germline at one end; this may be a read error. The CDR3 region has the DNA TGCGCCAGCAGGGGTAGCGGGCTACGCACAGATGCGCAGTATTTT. Its translation is CASRGSGLRTDAQYF. This chain connects TRBV5-1 to TRBJ2-3; TRBD2 aligns across 7 bases. Per germline, CDR1 SGHRS and CDR2 YFSETQ. This CDR3 contains 15 residues.

The rearrangement uses TRBV4-1 and TRBJ1-2; no definite D call. V was shortened by 0 bases and J by 5 bases, with 16 bases between the two germline ends. The CDR3 runs to 16 residues. Germline CDR1 is MGHRA and CDR2 is YSYEKL. CDR3 nucleotides: TGCGCCAGCAGCCAAGACCACGAGGGAAGAGGGTATGGCTACACCTTC. Residues: CASSQDHEGRGYGYTF.

CDR3: CATSYGTEAFF. In DNA form, the CDR3 reads TGTGCCACCAGTTACGGCACTGAAGCTTTCTTT. The chain recombines TRBV24-1 with TRBJ1-1; unclear D gene. Between the trimmed V and J ends, which lost 6 bases and 4 bases, there was a span of 5 bases. This CDR3 contains 11 residues. Germline V lookup: CDR1 KGHDR, CDR2 SFDVKD.

This clone appeared once. This chain uses TRBV5-6 with TRBJ2-7; TRBD1 aligns across 9 bases. Germline V gene data show CDR1 as SGHDT and CDR2 as YYEEEE. V shed 6 bases, J shed 6 bases, and the junction held 16 bases outside the gene matches. There are 16 residues in the CDR3. CDR3 nucleotide sequence: TGTGCCAGCAAATCCCTTGAAGGGACAGGGAGGGGCGAGCAGTACGTC. This translates into CASKSLEGTGRGEQYV.

This clone has a handful of counts. The genes are TRBV7-9 and TRBJ2-6; 11 nucleotides agree with TRBD2. This CDR3 comprises 18 residues. The V gene's germline CDR1 is SEHNR and CDR2 FQNEAQ (reference sequence). V was pared by 6 bases and J by 0 bases, with 7 bases of the junction left unmatched. CDR3 in amino acids: CASSSLAGGRSGANVLTF. The CDR3 DNA is TGTGCCAGCAGTTCCCTAGCGGGGGGACGCTCTGGGGCCAACGTCCTGACTTTC.

This clone was found once. This chain connects TRBV11-3 to TRBJ1-1; 7 bases are shared with TRBD1. Per the germline V gene, CDR1 is SGHNT and CDR2 is YENEEA. The CDR3 loop spans 14 amino acids. The ends lost 5 bases at V and 3 bases at J; junction bases unmatched: 6. The CDR3 DNA is TGTGCCAGCAGCCCTCAGGGGGGATACACTGAAGCTTTCTTT. Amino acids: CASSPQGGYTEAFF.

This clone was recorded only once. The rearrangement joins TRBV6-6 to TRBJ2-5, with TRBD2 matching over 7 bases. Germline CDR1 MNHNY, CDR2 SVGAGI (reference sequence). The V and J ends lost 2 bases and 7 bases, in that order; junction bases with no gene match: 4. There are 13 residues in the CDR3. CDR3 nucleotide sequence: TGTGCCAGCAGTTACGGAGGGGAGGGGACCCAGTACTTC. This encodes CASSYGGEGTQYF.

The rearrangement joins TRBV19 to TRBJ2-3; 9 nucleotides line up with TRBD1. CDR3 length: 17 amino acids. The V segment lost 4 bases and the J segment 0 bases; nucleotides outside the gene matches: 8. Germline V lookup: CDR1 LNHDA, CDR2 SQIVND (reference sequence). In DNA, the CDR3 is TGTGCCAGTAGTACCCTCCTGACAGGGGGTAGCACAGATACGCAGTATTTT. This translates into CASSTLLTGGSTDTQYF. Full variable domain (rest looked up from reference TRBV19 and TRBJ2-3): DGGITQSPKYLFRKEGQNVTLSCEQNLNHDAMYWYRQDPGQGLRLIYYSQIVNDFQKGDIAEGYSVSREKKESFPLTVTSAQKNPTAFYLCASSTLLTGGSTDTQYFGPGTRLTVL.

The gene calls are TRBV11-2 and TRBJ2-6; D perhaps matches TRBD1 (6 bases). Trimming took off 3 bases at V and 0 bases at J, with 6 bases between the two ends. The CDR3 is 15 amino acids. Germline loops: CDR1 SGHAT, CDR2 FQNNGV. CDR3 coding DNA: TGTGCCAGCAGCTTGGACAGCTCTGGGGCCAACGTCCTGACTTTC. Protein product: CASSLDSSGANVLTF.

V and J are TRBV7-2 and TRBJ2-3; 9 nucleotides align to TRBD1. The V gene end was trimmed by 7 bases and the J gene end by 6 bases; junction bases not matched to a gene: 11. Germline assignment: CDR1 SGHTA and CDR2 FQGNSA. This CDR3 region has 15 residues. Here the CDR3 reads CASTLPGQGFDTQYF. DNA for the CDR3: TGTGCCAGCACCCTGCCGGGACAGGGTTTTGATACGCAGTATTTT.

Comments on this clone: Different DNA sequences within this sample yield the same CDR3. V and J are TRBV20-1 and TRBJ2-7, with D maybe TRBD2 (5 bases). In germline, CDR1 is DFQATT, CDR2 SNEGSKA (reference sequence). The V and J ends lost 3 bases and 6 bases respectively, with 9 bases between them. The CDR3 sequence is 11 residues long. The CDR3, as DNA: TGCAGTGCTAGGAGCGGATTCGAGCAGTACGTC. Its translation is CSARSGFEQYV.

V is TRBV5-1 and J is TRBJ2-5, with TRBD2 matching over 11 bases. The CDR3 loop spans 16 amino acids. The V gene's germline CDR1 is SGHRS and CDR2 YFSETQ. V dropped 4 bases and J dropped 2; count of bases not matched to a gene: 7. Written as DNA, the CDR3 is TGCGCCAGCAGCCGCCAGGGACTAGCGGCACAAGAGACCCAGTACTTC. Protein product: CASSRQGLAAQETQYF.

CDR3 in amino acids: CASRHRGLSRNYGYTF. The CDR3 DNA follows: TGTGCCAGCAGACACAGGGGATTATCGCGTAACTATGGCTACACCTTC. V and J are TRBV27 and TRBJ1-2; 7 nucleotides agree with TRBD1. The germline V gene encodes CDR1 MNHEY and CDR2 SMNVEV (reference sequence). The ends lost 6 bases at V and 1 base at J; junction bases unmatched: 11. The CDR3 sequence is 16 residues long.

The J gene is TRBJ2-3, the V gene TRBV29-1; 7 bases map to TRBD1. CDR3 length: 15 amino acids. J lost 0 bases, V lost 5 bases, and 8 bases had no gene match. The germline gives CDR1 SQVTM, CDR2 ANQGSEA. The CDR3 spells CSVRTGTASTDTQYF. The DNA of the CDR3 is TGCAGCGTTCGAACCGGGACAGCTAGCACAGATACGCAGTATTTT.

The chain carries TRBV6-5 and TRBJ1-2, with D unresolved. This CDR3 is built from 12 residues. Germline CDR1 reads MNHEY; CDR2 reads SVGAGI. Trimming took 6 bases from V and 1 from J, leaving 6 bases between them. Here the CDR3 reads CASSAINYGYTF. CDR3 nucleotide sequence: TGTGCCAGCAGCGCTATTAACTATGGCTACACCTTC.

The V call is TRBV13, the J call TRBJ2-7; TRBD2 agrees at 8 bases. Germline V lookup: CDR1 PRHDT, CDR2 FYEKMQ (reference sequence). The V gene end was trimmed by 11 bases and the J gene end by 9 bases; junction bases not matched to a gene: 12. The CDR3 covers 12 residues. The CDR3 reads CASGLARVGQYF. CDR3 nucleotides: TGTGCCTCTGGACTAGCAAGAGTTGGGCAGTACTTC.

J is TRBJ2-2 and V is TRBV3-1 (or the pseudogene TRBV3-2); tentatively, D is TRBD2 (6 bases). V gave up 0 bases and J gave up 1 base, with 15 bases separating them. Per germline, CDR1 LGHDT and CDR2 YNNKEL (reference sequence). The CDR3 is 18 residues long. CDR3 sequence: CASSQDGFGGVNTGELFF. Here the CDR3 DNA reads TGTGCCAGCAGCCAAGATGGATTCGGCGGGGTGAACACCGGGGAGCTGTTTTTT.

The chain joins TRBV10-3 to TRBJ1-1; no firm D call. Trimming pared 0 bases from V and 4 bases from J, leaving 6 bases between. CDR3 size: 13 residues. Germline CDR1 reads ENHRY; CDR2 reads SYGVKD. CDR3 protein: CAISESPFTEAFF. The CDR3 DNA reads as TGTGCCATCAGTGAGTCCCCCTTCACTGAAGCTTTCTTT.

The J gene is TRBJ1-5, the V gene TRBV2, with D tentatively TRBD1 (5 bases). CDR3 length: 13 amino acids. The V gene's germline CDR1 is SNHLY and CDR2 FYNNEI. V was pared by 3 bases and J by 3 bases, with 6 bases between. The CDR3 DNA sequence: TGTGCCAGCAGTGAGACAGCCAATCAGCCCCAGCATTTT. Its protein product is CASSETANQPQHF.

The chain carries TRBV5-1 and TRBJ2-5, with 7 bases matching TRBD2. The ends lost 4 bases at V and 4 bases at J; junction bases unmatched: 16. CDR1 and CDR2 from the germline V gene are SGHRS and YFSETQ. The CDR3 extends over 17 amino acids. The CDR3 loop reads CASSLAVRGRGAETQYF. In DNA, the CDR3 is TGCGCCAGCAGCCTAGCCGTCAGAGGGAGGGGTGCAGAGACCCAGTACTTC.

DNA for the CDR3: TGTGCCAGCAGCCGACAGGTCCAAAATGAAAAACTGTTTTTT. This sequence encodes CASSRQVQNEKLFF. V gene TRBV6-5 combines with J gene TRBJ1-4, with TRBD1 as a possible D gene (6 bases). CDR1 MNHEY and CDR2 SVGAGI come from the germline V gene. The V gene lost 6 bases and the J gene lost 5 bases, with 13 bases spanning the gap. The CDR3 runs to 14 residues.

This clone was recorded many times. The chain employs TRBV30 and TRBJ1-6; unclear D gene. CDR3 length: 11 residues. V lost 4 bases, J lost 6 bases, and 4 bases lay in between. Germline V gives CDR1 GTSNPN, CDR2 SVGIG (reference sequence). As DNA, the CDR3 is TGTGCCTGGAACACTAATTCACCCCTCCACTTT. Translating gives CAWNTNSPLHF.

The table lists this clone with a count of one. The rearrangement uses TRBV3-1 (or the pseudogene TRBV3-2) and TRBJ2-7, with 9 nucleotides matching TRBD1. This CDR3 spans 14 amino acids. Germline loops: CDR1 LGHDT, CDR2 YNNKEL (reference sequence). V was pared by 5 bases and J by 7 bases, with 9 bases of the junction left unmatched. The chain's CDR3 is CASSTSTGGEEQYF. The CDR3 coding sequence is TGTGCCAGCAGCACTTCGACAGGGGGTGAGGAGCAGTACTTC.

This clone was picked up one time. The gene calls are TRBV5-4 and TRBJ2-7, with TRBD1 matching over 12 bases. After removal of 0 bases from V and 6 bases from J, the junction contained 4 bases not matched to a gene. Germline CDR1 SGHNT, CDR2 YYREEE (reference sequence). The CDR3 contains 15 residues. CDR3 in amino acids: CASSLEGQGAREQYF. The DNA for the CDR3 is TGTGCCAGCAGCTTGGAGGGACAGGGGGCGCGCGAGCAGTACTTC.

This clone was picked up many times. The chain recombines TRBV6-2 or TRBV6-3 with TRBJ1-6, with 8 bases identical to TRBD1. The J segment lost 6 bases and the V segment lost 6 bases, leaving 10 bases of the junction unmatched. From germline, CDR1 is MNHEY and CDR2 SVGEGT. CDR3 length: 16 residues. CDR3 DNA sequence: TGTGCCAGCAGCGACAGGGGACCCCTACCTAATTCACCCCTCCACTTT. Its translation is CASSDRGPLPNSPLHF.

The CDR3 is CATQRGGLYEQYF. In DNA, the CDR3 is TGTGCCACCCAGCGGGGGGGGCTATACGAGCAGTACTTC. The rearrangement joins TRBV7-9 to TRBJ2-7, with 10 bases identical to TRBD2. CDR3 length: 13 amino acids. V lost 10 bases and J lost 4; bases outside the gene matches: 7. Germline-derived CDR1 and CDR2 are SEHNR and FQNEAQ (reference sequence).

This chain connects TRBV5-4 to TRBJ2-5, with D perhaps matching TRBD1 (7 bases). CDR1 SGHNT and CDR2 YYREEE come from the germline V gene (reference sequence). This CDR3 is 14 amino acids long. V gave up 4 bases and J gave up 5 bases, with 15 bases separating them. The CDR3: CASSPTGRRETQYF. The CDR3 bases are TGTGCCAGCAGCCCGACAGGGAGGAGGGAGACCCAGTACTTC.

This chain uses TRBV6-4 with TRBJ2-2; 8 bases align to TRBD1. CDR1 and CDR2 from the germline V gene are MRHNA and SNTAGT. Losses at the gene ends were 0 bases for V and 3 bases for J; bases not matched to a gene: 0. The CDR3 totals 15 residues. DNA for the CDR3: TGTGCCAGCAGTGACTCGGACAGGGACACCGGGGAGCTGTTTTTT. It codes for CASSDSDRDTGELFF.

This clone was seen a single time. CDR3 loop: CASSPRPGAWYNEQFF. The DNA of the CDR3 is TGTGCCAGCAGCCCGCGCCCTGGGGCTTGGTACAATGAGCAGTTCTTC. The rearrangement joins TRBV7-2 to TRBJ2-1; D is possibly TRBD1 (5 bases). The CDR3 has 16 residues. The V gene's germline CDR1 is SGHTA and CDR2 FQGNSA. V was trimmed by 5 bases and J by 4 bases, leaving 18 bases between them.